The 14 T cell receptor beta chains given below trace back to one sample, sequenced in a study of T cell repertoires in cytomegalovirus infection. TCRdb itself ran the reads through MiXCR, one entry per CDR3 protein. The repertoire holds approximately 500,000 distinct CDR3 sequences, 16% seen once, with 20% to 30% in the top ten. The sequenced sample was CD8+ T cells from PBMCs. All receptors come from a human donor in good health (CMV status not recorded). Some clones in this sample may be carry-over from other donors' samples.

On this clonotype: Because it lacks the conserved phenylalanine or tryptophan at the end, this CDR3 is likely a read error. Because the CDR3's place on the DNA is in doubt, the DNA is left out and the CDR3 is given as listed by TCRdb. The V call is TRBV19, the J call TRBJ2-7; the table's D call of TRBD1 was not tested on the DNA. The germline CDR1 and CDR2 sequences are LNHDA and SQIVND (reference sequence). The CDR3 sequence runs 15 residues, both termini included. The CDR3 protein is CASSIGDTGYYEQDL.

This clonotype was seen only a few times. The V call is TRBV14, the J call TRBJ2-5, with D tentatively TRBD2 (5 bases). The CDR3 is made up of 15 amino acids. With 5 bases removed from V and 3 bases from J, the gap between germline ends came to 16 bases. The germline gives CDR1 SGHDN, CDR2 FVKESK. CDR3 sequence (DNA): TGTGCCAGCAGCTCAGCGGTCTACGGGGAAGAGACCCAGTACTTC. Amino acid sequence: CASSSAVYGEETQYF.

Turning to this clonotype: This may be a read error: a much more frequent sequence differs by one nucleotide. The rearrangement joins TRBV14 to TRBJ1-5, with unresolved D. The CDR3 is 12 residues long. Germline CDR1 SGHDN, CDR2 FVKESK. The CDR3 loop reads CDSSHIGQPQHF. CDR3 DNA sequence: TGTGACAGCAGCCACATCGGGCAGCCCCAGCATTTT.

This clonotype occurred many times. The chain recombines TRBV7-9 with TRBJ2-1; D might be TRBD2 (6 bases). CDR3 length equals 13 residues. Germline V gene data show CDR1 as SEHNR and CDR2 as FQNEAQ (reference sequence). Trimming left V 7 bases short and J 5 bases short, with 12 bases between. Here the CDR3 reads CASTFGGDNEQFF. CDR3 sequence (DNA): TGTGCCAGCACTTTCGGCGGGGACAATGAGCAGTTCTTC.

This clonotype has just a few counts. This sequence joins TRBV27 and TRBJ2-7; D may match TRBD1 or TRBD2 (5 bases each). Germline loops: CDR1 MNHEY, CDR2 SMNVEV (reference sequence). The CDR3 is 13 amino acids. Trimming pared 9 bases from V and 0 bases from J, leaving 12 bases between. CDR3 in amino acids: CASKRDGSYEQYF. The CDR3 region has the DNA TGTGCCAGTAAACGGGACGGCTCCTACGAGCAGTACTTC.

The V and J genes are TRBV9 and TRBJ1-1; unclear D gene. This CDR3 spans 14 amino acids. Trimming removed 0 bases at V and 4 bases at J, with 10 bases between. In germline, CDR1 is SGDLS, CDR2 YYNGEE. The CDR3 sequence: CASSVDGDGTEAFF. DNA of the CDR3: TGTGCCAGCAGCGTAGATGGGGATGGCACTGAAGCTTTCTTT.

The chain recombines TRBV18 with TRBJ2-7; TRBD1 might be the D (6 bases). V lost 3 bases and J 5 bases, leaving 20 bases between the germline ends. CDR1 and CDR2 from the germline V gene are KGHSH and LQKENI. The CDR3 is 16 residues long. CDR3 bases: TGTGCCAGCTCACCCTCCGGGACATGGGTCGGAGACGAGCAGTACTTC. Residues: CASSPSGTWVGDEQYF.

This clonotype came up a few times. The chain couples TRBV24-1 to TRBJ1-3; D unresolved. CDR1 KGHDR and CDR2 SFDVKD come from the germline V gene. The CDR3 is 13 residues long. Trimming took off 5 bases at V and 3 bases at J, with 7 bases between the two ends. The CDR3 nucleotides are TGTGCCACCAGTGCCCGGAGTGGAAACACCATATATTTT. Amino acids: CATSARSGNTIYF.

The rearrangement links TRBV27 to TRBJ2-1, with D possibly TRBD1 on 5 matching bases. Trimming removed 3 bases at V and 8 bases at J, with 17 bases between. The CDR3 is 15 residues long. CDR1 is MNHEY and CDR2 is SMNVEV in the germline V gene (reference sequence). CDR3 in amino acids: CASSFQGASPHEQFF. The CDR3 nucleotides read TGTGCCAGCAGTTTTCAAGGGGCCTCCCCGCATGAGCAGTTCTTC.

Many counts were recorded for this clonotype. The V call is TRBV6-2 or TRBV6-3, the J call TRBJ2-1; no clear D. The CDR3 runs to 11 residues. Trimming pared 7 bases from V and 5 bases from J, leaving 6 bases between. Germline values: CDR1 MNHEY, CDR2 SVGEGT. CDR3 nucleotide sequence: TGTGCCAGCACCACGAACAATGAGCAGTTCTTC. Amino acids: CASTTNNEQFF.

The chain joins TRBV15 to TRBJ1-1, with D perhaps TRBD1 (5 bases). The CDR3 is 15 amino acids. Trimming took 3 bases from V and 0 from J, leaving 11 bases between them. In germline, CDR1 is LNHNV, CDR2 YYDKDF (reference sequence). CDR3 DNA sequence: TGTGCCACCAGCAGGCCGGGACGGATGAACACTGAAGCTTTCTTT. Residues: CATSRPGRMNTEAFF.

Worth noting for this clonotype: This could be a read error, since a much larger clone is one nucleotide away. The CDR3 does not close with the conserved phenylalanine or tryptophan, likely indicating a read error. This chain uses TRBV11-2 with TRBJ2-1; 7 bases align to TRBD2. CDR1 and CDR2 (germline): SGHAT, FQNNGV. The CDR3 is 13 residues long. V lost 5 bases and J lost 6; bases outside the gene matches: 4. CDR3 in DNA: TGTGCCAGCAGCATAAGCGGGACCAATGAGCAGTTCTTA. This translates into CASSISGTNEQFL.

CDR3 sequence: CASHFRRGDWGSSYNEQFF. In DNA, the CDR3 is TGTGCCAGCCACTTCCGCAGGGGAGATTGGGGGAGTTCCTACAATGAGCAGTTCTTC. The rearrangement joins TRBV6-1 to TRBJ2-1; TRBD1 might be the D (6 bases). The CDR3 has 19 residues. Trimming pared 8 bases from V and 1 base from J, leaving 27 bases between. Germline CDR1 and CDR2: MNHNS and SASEGT.

Many counts were recorded for this clonotype. This chain uses TRBV4-1 with TRBJ1-1; D gene unclear. The V end was cut by 0 bases, the J end by 1 base, with 9 bases between. Germline CDR1 reads MGHRA; CDR2 reads YSYEKL. The CDR3 runs to 15 residues. The CDR3 loop reads CASSQDGWGNTEAFF. The CDR3 nucleotides read TGCGCCAGCAGCCAAGATGGTTGGGGGAACACTGAAGCTTTCTTT.